This TCR beta chain emerged from a study of shared clonotypes between healthy human individuals. The overall study: CD4 naive cells filled three plates per donor, CD4 memory three, CD8 naive two and CD8 memory one.

Original methodology: Filtering differed, since immunoSEQ gave only junction sequences and no quality scores. Assay: immunoSEQ multiplex PCR; the TCRdb copy retains only in-frame clones and omits some. The DNA gave D and trimming, while V, J and clone size come from that table. The table has roughly 380,000 clones, 90% to 98% seen once; the top ten hold more than 0.3%. This CDR3 is 12 amino acids long. V gave up 1 base and J gave up 12 bases, with 10 bases separating them. CDR1 SGHTA and CDR2 FQGNSA come from the germline V gene. What was sequenced was memory CD8+ T cells sorted from blood. Subset given: CD45RO+ cells pooled with CCR7-negative TemRA cells. The V and J genes are TRBV7-2 and TRBJ2-1; the D gene is possibly TRBD1 (6 bases). This TCR derives from a man under 40 in good health. The CDR3, as DNA: TGTGCCAGCAGCTTAGAACTAGGGGGGCAGTTCTTC. Its protein is CASSLELGGQFF.